The 10 T cell receptor beta chains reported below all come from one sample, sequenced in a study of T cells in Graves' hyperthyroidism and ophthalmopathy. RNA transcripts provided the source from which TCR beta CDR3 regions were amplified. Researchers ran a first-round RT-PCR on the TCR CDR3 using the HTBI primer set. One entry per CDR3 protein, called by TCRdb with MiXCR from the multiplex PCR reads. Of around 600,000 distinct CDR3 sequences in the sample, about a sixth were seen once. Specimen: blood. These TCRs come from a woman between 40 and 50 years old with Graves' ophthalmopathy.

The sample holds a few counts of this clonotype. The genes are TRBV6-4 and TRBJ2-7; D uncertain. Trimming took off 0 bases at V and 1 base at J, with 10 bases between the two ends. Germline CDR1 reads MRHNA; CDR2 reads SNTAGT. The CDR3 has 15 residues. The CDR3 coding sequence is TGTGCCAGCAGTGACTCGAAAGTCAGATCCTACGAGCAGTACTTC. Residues: CASSDSKVRSYEQYF.

This clonotype has only a few counts. The chain employs TRBV10-3 and TRBJ2-1; D possibly corresponds to TRBD1 (6 bases). Germline V gene data show CDR1 as ENHRY and CDR2 as SYGVKD. V dropped 5 bases and J dropped 7 bases, with 18 bases sitting between them. This CDR3 has 15 amino acids. The CDR3 protein is CAISPNQGGTNEQFF. DNA of the CDR3: TGTGCCATCAGTCCCAACCAAGGGGGAACAAATGAGCAGTTCTTC.

This clonotype occurred a few times. V and J are TRBV5-1 and TRBJ2-2, with D perhaps matching TRBD1 (6 bases). The CDR3 loop spans 15 amino acids. Germline V CDR1 and CDR2: SGHRS, YFSETQ. Trimming cost V 0 bases and J 2 bases, with 8 bases left between them. In DNA form, the CDR3 reads TGCGCCAGCAGCTTGGTCAGGGGAAACACCGGGGAGCTGTTTTTT. Protein: CASSLVRGNTGELFF.

Turning to this clonotype: A much bigger clone sits one base away, suggesting this may be a read error. The J gene is TRBJ2-1, the V gene TRBV28; perhaps TRBD1 as D (6 bases). Looked up from germline, CDR1 is MDHEN and CDR2 is SYDVKM. The CDR3 covers 15 residues. The CDR3 loop is CASSLRGGDYNGQFF. The CDR3 nucleotides are TGTGCCAGCAGTTTACGAGGGGGAGATTACAATGGGCAGTTCTTC.

This clonotype was detected many times. This chain uses TRBV7-8 with TRBJ2-3, with D tentatively TRBD1 (5 bases). The germline CDR1 and CDR2 sequences are SGHVS and FQNEAQ. The CDR3 is 18 residues long. V shed 1 base and J shed 2 bases, with 19 bases lying between them. CDR3 protein: CASSLVVRSRALTDTQYF. The CDR3, as DNA: TGTGCCAGCAGCTTAGTCGTTAGGAGCAGGGCCCTCACAGATACGCAGTATTTT.

This clonotype was seen repeatedly, ten times or more. This rearrangement joins TRBV9 to TRBJ2-7, with D uncertain. There are 14 residues in the CDR3. Germline loops: CDR1 SGDLS, CDR2 YYNGEE. V gave up 0 bases and J gave up 5 bases, with 12 bases separating them. The DNA of the CDR3 is TGTGCCAGCAGCGTAGGGAAAGGGTTCCACGAGCAGTACTTC. Encoded protein: CASSVGKGFHEQYF.

This clonotype was counted between two and nine times. This rearrangement joins TRBV5-1 to TRBJ1-3; D may be TRBD1 (5 bases). V gave up 4 bases and J gave up 5 bases, with 7 bases separating them. Germline V gives CDR1 SGHRS, CDR2 YFSETQ. CDR3 size: 12 residues. CDR3 DNA sequence: TGCGCCAGCAGCGCGGACAGAAACACCATATATTTT. Protein product: CASSADRNTIYF.

There are a few counts of this clonotype. The chain joins TRBV27 to TRBJ1-2; 9 nucleotides line up with TRBD1. The CDR3 length is 15 residues. Trimming cost V 8 bases and J 6 bases; bases outside gene matches: 13. Germline V gives CDR1 MNHEY, CDR2 SMNVEV (reference sequence). The CDR3 DNA reads TGTGCCAGCCGCCCGGGACAGGGAGTAAGTGATGGCTACACCTTC. It encodes CASRPGQGVSDGYTF.

There are many counts of this clonotype. V is TRBV18 and J is TRBJ2-5, with D perhaps matching TRBD1 (6 bases). V lost 0 bases, J lost 5 bases, and 13 bases lay in between. Germline loops: CDR1 KGHSH, CDR2 LQKENI. CDR3 length: 15 amino acids. The CDR3: CASSPPTLRGETQYF. The DNA for the CDR3 is TGTGCCAGCTCACCACCGACCCTAAGGGGGGAGACCCAGTACTTC.

This clonotype has a count of ten or more. The chain employs TRBV7-8 and TRBJ1-4, with 7 bases identical to TRBD1. Trimming removed 5 bases from V and 2 bases from J; junction bases left unmatched: 11. The CDR3 loop spans 17 amino acids. From germline, CDR1 is SGHVS and CDR2 FQNEAQ. CDR3 nucleotides: TGTGCCAGCAGCCCGAAACAGGGGATGATGACTAATGAAAAACTGTTTTTT. As protein: CASSPKQGMMTNEKLFF.